The present TCR beta chain was sequenced within a study of blood T cells in healthy people across ages. For the study at large: Using template switching, researchers captured about one barcoded beta molecule for each two T cells.

The second PCR ran about 6 to 12 cycles with a sample-barcoded 5' primer and J-beta primers. Per-sample output comprised a minimum of 2.5 million paired-end reads containing CDR3. Using its own MiXCR run on the 5' RACE reads, TCRdb lists one record per CDR3 protein. The sample has more than 1.4 million distinct CDR3 sequences; 35% to 45% are singletons. Whole-study results and caveats: Naive T cell percentage showed a strong correlation with the diversity of TCR beta. Diversity was higher, and naive CD4+ cells more numerous, in long-lived donors than in aged donors.

A word on this clonotype: Its antigen is unidentified.

V was trimmed by 5 bases and J by 0 bases, leaving 11 bases between them. Germline CDR1 reads SGHAT; CDR2 reads FQNNGV. The CDR3 runs 15 residues. Sequencing was done on a sample of blood. The sequence was obtained from a woman between 18 and 29 years old in good health. The chain is built from TRBV11-2 and TRBJ1-3, with D unresolved. The CDR3 loop reads CASSPPLVSGNTIYF. The CDR3 DNA follows: TGTGCCAGCAGCCCCCCCCTGGTCTCTGGAAACACCATATATTTT.